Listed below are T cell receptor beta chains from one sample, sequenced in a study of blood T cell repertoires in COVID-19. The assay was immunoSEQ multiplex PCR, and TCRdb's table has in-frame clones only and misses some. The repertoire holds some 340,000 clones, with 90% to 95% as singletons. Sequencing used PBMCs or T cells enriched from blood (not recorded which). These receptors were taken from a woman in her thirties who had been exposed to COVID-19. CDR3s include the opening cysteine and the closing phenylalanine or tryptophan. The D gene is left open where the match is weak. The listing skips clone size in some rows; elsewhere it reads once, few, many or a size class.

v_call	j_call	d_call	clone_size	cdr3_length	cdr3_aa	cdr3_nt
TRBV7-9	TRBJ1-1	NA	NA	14	CASTEPLLNTEAFF	TGTGCCAGCACCGAGCCACTGTTGAACACTGAAGCTTTCTTT
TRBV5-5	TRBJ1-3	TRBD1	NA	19	CASSLMRADRGSFGNTIYF	TGTGCCAGCAGCCTAATGCGAGCCGACAGGGGGAGTTTTGGAAACACCATATATTTT
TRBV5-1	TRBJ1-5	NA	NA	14	CASSLGEERSPQHF	TGCGCCAGCAGCTTGGGCGAAGAGCGATCGCCCCAGCATTTT
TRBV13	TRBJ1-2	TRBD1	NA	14	CASSRRGRDYGYTF	TGTGCCAGCAGCCGCAGGGGGCGAGACTATGGCTACACCTTC
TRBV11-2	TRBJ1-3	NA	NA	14	CASSLGTAGNTIYF	TGTGCCAGCAGCTTAGGGACAGCTGGAAACACCATATATTTT
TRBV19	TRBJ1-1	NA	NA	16	CASNGAARRGNTEAFF	TGTGCCAGTAACGGGGCAGCGAGGAGGGGGAACACTGAAGCTTTCTTT
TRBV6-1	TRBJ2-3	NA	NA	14	CASSEAGGTDTQYF	TGTGCCAGCAGTGAAGCGGGGGGTACGGATACGCAGTATTTT
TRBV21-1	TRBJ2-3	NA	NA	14	CASSKVAPTDTQYF	TGTGCCAGCAGCAAAGTAGCACCAACAGATACGCAGTATTTT
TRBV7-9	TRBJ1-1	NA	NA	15	CASSLNTGLNTEAFF	TGTGCCAGCAGCCTGAATACGGGACTTAACACTGAAGCTTTCTTT
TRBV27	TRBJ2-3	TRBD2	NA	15	CASSARGASTDTQYF	TGTGCCAGCAGTGCGCGGGGGGCCTCCACAGATACGCAGTATTTT
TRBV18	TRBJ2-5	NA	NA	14	CASSPPSSWETQYF	TGTGCCAGCTCACCACCGTCTAGTTGGGAGACCCAGTACTTC
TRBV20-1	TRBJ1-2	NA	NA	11	CSARPPDGYTF	TGCAGTGCTAGGCCCCCGGATGGCTACACCTTC
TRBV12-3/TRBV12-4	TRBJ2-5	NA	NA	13	CASSLDGRETQYF	TGTGCCAGCAGTTTGGACGGGAGAGAGACCCAGTACTTC
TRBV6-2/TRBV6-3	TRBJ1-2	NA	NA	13	CASSVQGNGGYTF	TGTGCCAGCAGTGTACAGGGAAACGGTGGCTACACCTTC
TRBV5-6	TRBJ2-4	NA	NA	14	CASSFGEGGNIQYF	TGTGCCAGCAGCTTCGGAGAGGGGGGGAACATTCAGTACTTC
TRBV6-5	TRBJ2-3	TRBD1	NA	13	CASSPGQAYTQYF	TGTGCCAGCAGTCCGGGACAGGCTTATACGCAGTATTTT
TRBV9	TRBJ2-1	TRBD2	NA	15	CASSTTSGAYNEQFF	TGTGCCAGCAGCACAACTAGCGGCGCCTACAATGAGCAGTTCTTC
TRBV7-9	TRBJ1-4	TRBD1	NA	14	CASSPGTVNEKLFF	TGTGCCAGCAGCCCCGGGACAGTGAATGAAAAACTGTTTTTT
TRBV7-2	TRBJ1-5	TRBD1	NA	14	CASSDRGNGQPQHF	TGTGCCAGCAGCGACAGGGGGAATGGTCAGCCCCAGCATTTT
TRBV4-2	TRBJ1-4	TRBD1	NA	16	CASSQRTGRTNEKLFF	TGTGCCAGCAGCCAAAGGACAGGGCGAACTAATGAAAAACTGTTTTTT
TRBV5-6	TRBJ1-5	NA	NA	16	CASSFFVRQVDQPQHF	TGTGCCAGCAGCTTTTTCGTCAGGCAGGTCGATCAGCCCCAGCATTTT
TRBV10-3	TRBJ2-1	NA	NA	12	CAISDSFDEQFF	TGTGCCATCAGTGACTCTTTTGATGAGCAGTTCTTC
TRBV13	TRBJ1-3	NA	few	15	CASSQNRAIGNTIYF	TGTGCCAGCAGCCAGAACAGGGCGATCGGAAACACCATATATTTT
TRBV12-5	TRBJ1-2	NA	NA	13	CASGSGANYGYTF	TGTGCTAGTGGTTCTGGAGCTAACTATGGCTACACCTTC
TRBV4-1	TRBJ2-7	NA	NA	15	CASSQDLRERNEQYF	TGCGCCAGCAGCCAAGATCTCCGGGAGAGGAACGAGCAGTACTTC
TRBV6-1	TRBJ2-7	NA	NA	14	CASSDSYRVYEQYF	TGTGCCAGCAGTGATTCGTACAGAGTCTACGAGCAGTACTTC
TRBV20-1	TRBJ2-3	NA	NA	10	CSASGDTQYF	TGCAGTGCTAGCGGGGATACGCAGTATTTT
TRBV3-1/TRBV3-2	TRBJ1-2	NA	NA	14	CASSQDGGGPGYTF	TGTGCCAGCAGCCAAGATGGGGGGGGCCCGGGCTACACCTTC
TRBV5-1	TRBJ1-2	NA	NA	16	CASSSRESYSNYGYTF	TGCGCCAGCAGCTCCCGGGAAAGTTACTCTAACTATGGCTACACCTTC
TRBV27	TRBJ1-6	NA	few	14	CASRTTGLYSPLHF	TGTGCCAGCAGGACAACAGGGTTGTATTCACCCCTCCACTTT
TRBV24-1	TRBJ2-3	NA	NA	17	CTTSDPGDRGITDTQYF	TGTACCACCAGTGATCCAGGGGACCGAGGGATCACAGATACGCAGTATTTT
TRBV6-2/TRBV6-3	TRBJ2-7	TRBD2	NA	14	CASSTSGVTGEQYF	TGTGCCAGCAGTACTAGCGGGGTCACAGGCGAGCAGTACTTC
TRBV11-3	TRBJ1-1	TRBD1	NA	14	CASSKSRGLTEAFF	TGTGCCAGCAGTAAATCTAGGGGGCTTACTGAAGCTTTCTTT
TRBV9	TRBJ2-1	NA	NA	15	CASSVDRAPYNEQFF	TGTGCCAGCAGCGTAGACAGGGCCCCTTACAATGAGCAGTTCTTC
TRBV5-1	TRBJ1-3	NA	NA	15	CASSLTGFSGNTIYF	TGCGCCAGCAGCTTAACAGGGTTCTCTGGAAACACCATATATTTT
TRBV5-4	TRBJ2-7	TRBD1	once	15	CASSERTGGRYEQYF	TGTGCCAGCAGCGAGAGGACAGGGGGGCGTTACGAGCAGTACTTC
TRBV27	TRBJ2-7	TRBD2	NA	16	CASSLRRTSGGYEQYF	TGTGCCAGCAGTTTACGGAGGACTAGCGGGGGCTACGAGCAGTACTTC
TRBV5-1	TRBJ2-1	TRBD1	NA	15	CASSLRGQSYNEQFF	TGCGCCAGCAGCTTGAGGGGACAGAGCTACAATGAGCAGTTCTTC
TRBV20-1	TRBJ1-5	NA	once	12	CSASSGGQPQHF	TGCAGTGCTAGTTCGGGGGGACAGCCCCAGCATTTT
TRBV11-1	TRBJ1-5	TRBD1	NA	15	CASSLRSGGGQPQHF	TGTGCCAGCAGCTTAAGGTCAGGGGGCGGCCAGCCCCAGCATTTT
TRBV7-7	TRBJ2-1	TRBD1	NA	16	CASSLWDRWSYNEQFF	TGTGCCAGCAGCTTATGGGACAGGTGGAGCTACAATGAGCAGTTCTTC
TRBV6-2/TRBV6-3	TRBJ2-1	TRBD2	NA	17	CASSYNLGGGVRNEQFF	TGTGCCAGCAGTTATAACCTTGGCGGGGGGGTTCGCAATGAGCAGTTCTTC
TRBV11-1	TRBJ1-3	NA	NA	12	CASSFGGNTIYF	TGTGCCAGCAGCTTCGGTGGAAACACCATATATTTT
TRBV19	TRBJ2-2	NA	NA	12	CASSIFRGELFF	TGTGCCAGTAGTATCTTCCGCGGGGAGCTGTTTTTT
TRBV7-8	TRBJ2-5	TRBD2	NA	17	CASSSYRFSGGRETQYF	TGTGCCAGCAGCTCCTACCGTTTTAGCGGGGGGCGGGAGACCCAGTACTTC
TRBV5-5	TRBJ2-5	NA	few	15	CASSLVGTNQETQYF	TGTGCCAGCAGCTTGGTGGGGACAAACCAAGAGACCCAGTACTTC
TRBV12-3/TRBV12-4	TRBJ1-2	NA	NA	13	CASSLSGPGRYTF	TGTGCCAGCAGTTTAAGCGGGCCAGGGCGCTACACCTTC
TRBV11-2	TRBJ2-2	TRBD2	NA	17	CASSLAGTSPNTGELFF	TGTGCCAGCAGCTTGGCCGGGACTAGCCCGAACACCGGGGAGCTGTTTTTT
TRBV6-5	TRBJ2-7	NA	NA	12	CASSNPAYEQYF	TGTGCCAGCAGTAACCCGGCCTACGAGCAGTACTTC
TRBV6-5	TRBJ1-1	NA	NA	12	CASTGGSTEAFF	TGTGCCAGCACCGGTGGTAGCACTGAAGCTTTCTTT
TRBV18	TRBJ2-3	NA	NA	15	CASSEAATNTDTQYF	TGTGCCAGCTCCGAGGCAGCGACGAACACAGATACGCAGTATTTT
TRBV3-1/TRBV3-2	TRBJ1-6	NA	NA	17	CASSPALRGRMNSPLHF	TGTGCCAGCAGCCCCGCACTTCGGGGAAGGATGAATTCACCCCTCCACTTT
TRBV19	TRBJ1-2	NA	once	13	CASTIQGSYGYTF	TGTGCCAGTACCATACAGGGATCCTATGGCTACACCTTC
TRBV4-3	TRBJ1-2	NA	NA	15	CASSQGVRGGYGYTF	TGCGCCAGCAGCCAAGGGGTCAGGGGCGGCTATGGCTACACCTTC
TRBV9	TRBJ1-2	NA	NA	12	CASSVTGGGYTF	TGTGCCAGCAGCGTAACCGGGGGAGGCTACACCTTC
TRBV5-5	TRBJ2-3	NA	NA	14	CASSIGQPGDTQYF	TGTGCCAGCAGCATTGGACAGCCAGGGGATACGCAGTATTTT
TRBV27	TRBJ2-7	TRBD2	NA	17	CASSSAGSGGRPREQYF	TGTGCCAGCAGTTCCGCGGGCTCGGGGGGTCGCCCCAGGGAGCAGTACTTC
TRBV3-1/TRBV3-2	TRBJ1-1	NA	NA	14	CASSGLRGGTEAFF	TGTGCCAGCAGCGGGTTAAGGGGAGGGACTGAAGCTTTCTTT
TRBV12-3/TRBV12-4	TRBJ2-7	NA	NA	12	CASSSRGHEQYF	TGTGCCAGCAGTAGTAGGGGCCACGAGCAGTACTTC
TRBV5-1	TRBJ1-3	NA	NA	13	CASSLDTRNTIYF	TGCGCCAGCAGCTTGGACACTAGAAACACCATATATTTT